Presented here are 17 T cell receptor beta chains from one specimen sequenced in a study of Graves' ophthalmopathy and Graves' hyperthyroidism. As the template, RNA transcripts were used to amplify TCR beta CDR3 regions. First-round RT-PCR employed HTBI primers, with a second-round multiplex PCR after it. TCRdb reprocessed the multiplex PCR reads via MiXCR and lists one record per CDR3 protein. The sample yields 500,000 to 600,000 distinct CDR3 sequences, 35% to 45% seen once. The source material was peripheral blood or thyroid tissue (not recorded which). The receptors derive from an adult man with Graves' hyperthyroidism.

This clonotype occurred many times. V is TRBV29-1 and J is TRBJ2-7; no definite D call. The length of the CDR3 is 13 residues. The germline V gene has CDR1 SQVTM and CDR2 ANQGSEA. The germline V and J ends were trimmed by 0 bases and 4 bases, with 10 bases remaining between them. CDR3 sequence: CSVEDRTGYEQYF. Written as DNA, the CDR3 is TGCAGCGTTGAAGATCGGACGGGTTACGAGCAGTACTTC.

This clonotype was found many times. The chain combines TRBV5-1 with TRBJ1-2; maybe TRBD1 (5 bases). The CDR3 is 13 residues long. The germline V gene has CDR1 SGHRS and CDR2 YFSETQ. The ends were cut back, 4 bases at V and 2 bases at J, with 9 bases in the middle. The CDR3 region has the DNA TGCGCCAGCAGCCAGGACACCAACTATGGCTACACCTTC. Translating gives CASSQDTNYGYTF.

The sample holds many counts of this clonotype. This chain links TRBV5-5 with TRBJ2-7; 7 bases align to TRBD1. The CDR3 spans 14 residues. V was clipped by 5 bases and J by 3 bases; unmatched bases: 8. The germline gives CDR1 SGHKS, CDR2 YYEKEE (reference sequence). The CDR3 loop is CASRNPGQHYEQYF. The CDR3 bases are TGTGCCAGCAGAAATCCGGGACAGCACTACGAGCAGTACTTC.

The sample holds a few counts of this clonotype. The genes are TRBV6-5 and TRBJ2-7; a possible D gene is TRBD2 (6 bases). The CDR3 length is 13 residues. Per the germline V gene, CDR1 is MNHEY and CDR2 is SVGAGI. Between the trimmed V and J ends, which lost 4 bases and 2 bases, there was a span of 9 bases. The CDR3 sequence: CASSLTRAYEQYF. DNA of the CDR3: TGTGCCAGCAGTTTGACTAGAGCCTACGAGCAGTACTTC.

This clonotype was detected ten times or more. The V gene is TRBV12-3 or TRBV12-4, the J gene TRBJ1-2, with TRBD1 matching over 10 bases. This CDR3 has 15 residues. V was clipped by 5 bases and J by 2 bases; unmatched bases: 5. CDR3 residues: CASSRDRGLNYGYTF. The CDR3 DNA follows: TGTGCCAGCAGTCGGGACAGGGGACTCAACTATGGCTACACCTTC.

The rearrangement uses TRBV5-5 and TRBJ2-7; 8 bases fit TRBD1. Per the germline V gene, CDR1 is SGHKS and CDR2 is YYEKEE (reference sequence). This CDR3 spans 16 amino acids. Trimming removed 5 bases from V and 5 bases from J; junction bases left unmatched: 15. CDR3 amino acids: CASRPPGQVVSDEQYF. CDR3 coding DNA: TGTGCCAGCAGACCACCGGGACAGGTCGTTAGTGACGAGCAGTACTTC.

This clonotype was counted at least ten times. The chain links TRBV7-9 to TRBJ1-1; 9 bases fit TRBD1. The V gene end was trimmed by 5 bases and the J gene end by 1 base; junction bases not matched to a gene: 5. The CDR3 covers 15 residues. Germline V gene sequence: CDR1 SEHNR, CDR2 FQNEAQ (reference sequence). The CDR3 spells CASSVGGQGNTEAFF. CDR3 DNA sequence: TGTGCCAGCAGCGTGGGGGGACAGGGGAACACTGAAGCTTTCTTT.

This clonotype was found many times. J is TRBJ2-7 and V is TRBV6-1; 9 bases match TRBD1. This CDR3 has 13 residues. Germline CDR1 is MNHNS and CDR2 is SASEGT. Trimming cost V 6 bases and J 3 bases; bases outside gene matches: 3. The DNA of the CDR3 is TGTGCCAGCAGCGGGACAGGGTTCTACGAGCAGTACTTC. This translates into CASSGTGFYEQYF.

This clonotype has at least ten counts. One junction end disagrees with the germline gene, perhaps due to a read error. CDR3 sequence reads: CASSEVGDRGDYGYTF. The CDR3 region has the DNA TGTGCCAGCAGTGAGGTCGGGGACAGGGGCGACTACGGCTACACCTTC. The genes are TRBV2 and TRBJ1-2; 10 bases agree with TRBD1. The CDR3 is made up of 16 amino acids. Germline lookup yields CDR1 SNHLY and CDR2 FYNNEI.

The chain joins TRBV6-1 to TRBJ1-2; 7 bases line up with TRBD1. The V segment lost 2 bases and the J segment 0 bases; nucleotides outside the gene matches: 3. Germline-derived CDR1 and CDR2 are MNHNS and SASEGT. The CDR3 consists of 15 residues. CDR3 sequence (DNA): TGTGCCAGCAGTGAACGGACAGGAGCTAACTATGGCTACACCTTC. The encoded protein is CASSERTGANYGYTF.

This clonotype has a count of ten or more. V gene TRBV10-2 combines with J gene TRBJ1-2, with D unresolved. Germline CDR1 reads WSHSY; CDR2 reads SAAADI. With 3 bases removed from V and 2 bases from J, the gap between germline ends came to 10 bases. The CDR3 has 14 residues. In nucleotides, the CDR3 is TGCGCCAGCAGTGACTTATCGGAGAACTATGGCTACACCTTC. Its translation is CASSDLSENYGYTF.

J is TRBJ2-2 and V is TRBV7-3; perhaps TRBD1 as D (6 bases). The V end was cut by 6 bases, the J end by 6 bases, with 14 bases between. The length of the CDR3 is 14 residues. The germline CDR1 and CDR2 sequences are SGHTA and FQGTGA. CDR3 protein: CASSYRGSSGELFF. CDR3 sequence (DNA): TGTGCCAGCAGTTATAGGGGGTCGTCCGGGGAGCTGTTTTTT.

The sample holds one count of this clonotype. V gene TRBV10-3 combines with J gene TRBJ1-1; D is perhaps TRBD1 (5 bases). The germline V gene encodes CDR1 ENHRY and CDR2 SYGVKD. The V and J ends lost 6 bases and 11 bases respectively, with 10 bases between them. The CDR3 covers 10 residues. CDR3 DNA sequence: TGTGCCATCAGCCCCAGGGTCGCTTTCTTT. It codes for CAISPRVAFF.

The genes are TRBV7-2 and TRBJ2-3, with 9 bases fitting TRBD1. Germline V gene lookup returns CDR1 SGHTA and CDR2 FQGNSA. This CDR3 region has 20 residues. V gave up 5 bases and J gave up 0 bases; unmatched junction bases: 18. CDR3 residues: CASSPGTGLRETTSTDTQYF. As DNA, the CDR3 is TGTGCCAGCAGCCCGGGGACAGGGCTGCGGGAGACCACTAGCACAGATACGCAGTATTTT.

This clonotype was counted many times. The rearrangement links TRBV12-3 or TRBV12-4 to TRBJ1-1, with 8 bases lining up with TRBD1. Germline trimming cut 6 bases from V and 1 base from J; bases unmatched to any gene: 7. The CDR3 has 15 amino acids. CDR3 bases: TGTGCCAGCAGCACTTTCGGACAGGGGAACACTGAAGCTTTCTTT. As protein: CASSTFGQGNTEAFF.

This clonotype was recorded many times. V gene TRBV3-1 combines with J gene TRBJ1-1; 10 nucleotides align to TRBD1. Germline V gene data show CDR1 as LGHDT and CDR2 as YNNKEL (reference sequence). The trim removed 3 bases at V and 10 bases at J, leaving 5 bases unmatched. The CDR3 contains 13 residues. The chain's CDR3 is CASSHDRGRGAFF. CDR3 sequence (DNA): TGTGCCAGCAGCCACGACAGGGGGCGAGGAGCTTTCTTT.

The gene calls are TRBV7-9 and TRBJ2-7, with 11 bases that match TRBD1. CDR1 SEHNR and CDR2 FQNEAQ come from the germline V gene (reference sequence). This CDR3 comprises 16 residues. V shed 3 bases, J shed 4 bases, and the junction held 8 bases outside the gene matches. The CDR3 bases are TGTGCCAGCAGCTTCCGGGACAGGGGGGACGTGTACGAGCAGTACTTC. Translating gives CASSFRDRGDVYEQYF.